This T cell receptor (beta chain) comes out of a study of blood T cell repertoires in COVID-19. At the level of the study: The study drew acute and convalescent COVID-19 samples from the United States, Italy and Spain. PBMCs, B-cell-depleted T cells, or T cells were the source of the cDNA or gDNA that made up the material.

In the study's own analysis: Reference gene primers were amplified, and this amplification served to estimate nucleated cell counts. TCRdb keeps only in-frame clones here, not all; method: immunoSEQ multiplex PCR. V and J calls and clone size are copied from that table; D and trimming were computed from the DNA. This table holds tens of thousands of clones, 91% found once. The source material was peripheral blood. The origin of this receptor is a man in his fifties or sixties with acute or convalescent COVID-19.

This chain's CDR3 is CASSQKGQVYSYEQYF. The CDR3 DNA is TGTGCCAGCAGTCAAAAAGGACAGGTTTACTCCTACGAGCAGTACTTC. The chain has TRBV6-6 and TRBJ2-7; 7 positions match TRBD1. V shed 5 bases and J 0 bases; nucleotides not matched to a gene: 10. CDR3 length equals 16 residues. Germline assignment: CDR1 MNHNY and CDR2 SVGAGI (reference sequence).